This T cell receptor (beta chain) was found in a study of blood T cell repertoires in COVID-19. Study information: Donors in Cohort 3 counted as recovered after two negative PCRs, clearance, or symptom resolution. The cDNA or gDNA used as material had been derived from T cells, B-cell-depleted T cells, or PBMCs. Samples taken during acute and convalescent COVID-19 were collected in the United States, Italy and Spain.

This table comes from immunoSEQ multiplex PCR, and its TCRdb copy is limited to in-frame clones, with some not included. Altogether 200,000 to 250,000 clones are present, approximately 87% being singletons, with the ten largest covering approximately 3%. Cohorts were assigned according to the clinical history that participants reported. CDR1 and CDR2 (germline): MNHEY, SMNVEV (reference sequence). CDR3 length equals 18 residues. The ends lost 3 bases at V and 0 bases at J; junction bases unmatched: 8. This TCR was recovered from a woman aged 50 to 65 in a cohort exposed to, infected with or recovered from COVID-19 (not recorded which). The sequencing input was PBMCs or T cells enriched from blood (not recorded which). The rearrangement links TRBV27 to TRBJ2-2; 9 bases are a match to TRBD1. The chain's CDR3 is CASSFWDRALANTGELFF. CDR3 nucleotide sequence: TGTGCCAGCAGTTTTTGGGACAGGGCCCTCGCGAACACCGGGGAGCTGTTTTTT.